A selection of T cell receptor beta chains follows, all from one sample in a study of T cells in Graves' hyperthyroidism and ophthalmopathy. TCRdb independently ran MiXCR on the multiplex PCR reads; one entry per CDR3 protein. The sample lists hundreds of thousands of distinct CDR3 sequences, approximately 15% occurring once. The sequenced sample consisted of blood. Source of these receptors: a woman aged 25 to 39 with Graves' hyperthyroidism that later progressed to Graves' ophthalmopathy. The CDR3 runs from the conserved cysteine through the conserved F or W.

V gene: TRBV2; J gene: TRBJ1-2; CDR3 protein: CASRGGAQNYGYTF
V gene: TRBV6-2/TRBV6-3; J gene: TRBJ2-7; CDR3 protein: CASSYGTSGYEQYF
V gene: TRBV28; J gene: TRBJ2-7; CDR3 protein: CAISSRTGKSYEQYF
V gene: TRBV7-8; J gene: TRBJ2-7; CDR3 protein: CASSSRTSGIIEQYF
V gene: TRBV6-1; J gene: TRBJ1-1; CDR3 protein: CASSFIGQGRGGEAFF
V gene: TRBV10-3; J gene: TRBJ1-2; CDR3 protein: CASQGGGTSYGYTF
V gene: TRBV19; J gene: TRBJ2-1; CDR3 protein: CASSMRGTGGLHEQFF
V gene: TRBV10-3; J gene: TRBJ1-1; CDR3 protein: CAISESGRGGNTEAFF
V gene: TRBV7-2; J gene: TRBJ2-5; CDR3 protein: CASSPSGLGETQYF
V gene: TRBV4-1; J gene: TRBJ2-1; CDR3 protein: CASSQAASGFGPRRNEQFF
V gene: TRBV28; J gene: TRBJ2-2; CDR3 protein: CASSLTAGVATGELFF
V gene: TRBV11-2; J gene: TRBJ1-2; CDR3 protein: CASSAQGGLHYGYTF
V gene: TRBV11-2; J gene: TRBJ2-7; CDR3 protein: CASSQGGGLAGVGEQYF
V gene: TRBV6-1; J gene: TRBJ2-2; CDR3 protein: CASSERTSNTGELFF
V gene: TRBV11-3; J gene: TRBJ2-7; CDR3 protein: CASSLEGGPYEQYF
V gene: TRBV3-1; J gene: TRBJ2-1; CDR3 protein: CASRPSGTGIYNEQFF
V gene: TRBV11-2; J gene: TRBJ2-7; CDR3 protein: CASSFIGTGGEQYF
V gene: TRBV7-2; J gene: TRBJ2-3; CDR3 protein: CASSSPGLLTDTQYF
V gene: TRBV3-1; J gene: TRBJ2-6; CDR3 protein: CASLRGRGNSGANVLTF
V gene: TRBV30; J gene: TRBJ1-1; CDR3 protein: CAWITRVMNTEAFF
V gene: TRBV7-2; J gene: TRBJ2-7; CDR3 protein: CASSRSHGTGTSYEQYF
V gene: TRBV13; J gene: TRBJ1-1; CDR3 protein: CASSPQATNTETFF
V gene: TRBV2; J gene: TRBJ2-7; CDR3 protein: CASSHGTDSYEQYF
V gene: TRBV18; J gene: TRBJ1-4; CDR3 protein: CASSPRGAGEKLFF
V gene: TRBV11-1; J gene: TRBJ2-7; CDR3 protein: CASSRQEGAGRGEQYF
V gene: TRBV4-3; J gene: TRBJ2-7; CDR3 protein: CASSPDSATEQYF
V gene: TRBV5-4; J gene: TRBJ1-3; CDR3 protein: CASSPDRSEQFFGPGSGNTIYF
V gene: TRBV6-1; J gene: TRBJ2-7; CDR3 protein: CASRKGVLYEQYF
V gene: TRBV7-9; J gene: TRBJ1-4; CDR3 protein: CASSLRMSEKLFF
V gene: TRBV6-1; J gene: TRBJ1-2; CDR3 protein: CASSWDRANYGYTF
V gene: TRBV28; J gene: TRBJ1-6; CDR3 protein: CASSLSGGAGSPLHF
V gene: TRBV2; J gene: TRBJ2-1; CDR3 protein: CASRGRIGLAGVGNEQFF
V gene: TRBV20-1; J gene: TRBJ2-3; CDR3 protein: CSAPDRADTDTQYF
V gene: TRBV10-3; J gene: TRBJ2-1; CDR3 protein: CAISGETGKVYNEQFF
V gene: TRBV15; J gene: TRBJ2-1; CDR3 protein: CAIRTPGGNEQFF
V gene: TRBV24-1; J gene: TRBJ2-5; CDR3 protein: CATSEKGGLEKTQYF
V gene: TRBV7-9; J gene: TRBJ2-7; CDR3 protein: CASSLALDRDHEQYF
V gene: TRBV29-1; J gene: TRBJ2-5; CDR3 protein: CSVEGTSGSFETQYF
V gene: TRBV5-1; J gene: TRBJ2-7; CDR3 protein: CASSLSAGQGDEQYF
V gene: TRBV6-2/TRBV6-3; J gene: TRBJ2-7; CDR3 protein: CASRPDIGTATYEQYF
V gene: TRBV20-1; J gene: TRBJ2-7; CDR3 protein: CSARDREGRYEQYF
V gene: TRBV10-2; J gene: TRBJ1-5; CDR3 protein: CASSDLNQPQHF
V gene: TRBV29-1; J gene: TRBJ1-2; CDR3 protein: CSVNTQGNYGYTF
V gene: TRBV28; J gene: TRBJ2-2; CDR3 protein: CASNIDRLTGELFF
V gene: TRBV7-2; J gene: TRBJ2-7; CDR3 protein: CASSPQGVNEQYF
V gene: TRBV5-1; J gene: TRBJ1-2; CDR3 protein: CASSLEGQGGYGYTF
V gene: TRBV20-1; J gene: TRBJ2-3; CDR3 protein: CSAGEGQEADTQYF
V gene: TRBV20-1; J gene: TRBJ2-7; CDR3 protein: CSAAGTTYEQYF
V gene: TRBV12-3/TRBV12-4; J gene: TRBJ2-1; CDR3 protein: CAGSLLAPPYNEQFF
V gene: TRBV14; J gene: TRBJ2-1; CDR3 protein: CASSFLEGESSYNEQFF
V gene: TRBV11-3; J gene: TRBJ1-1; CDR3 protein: CASSLPGKAFF
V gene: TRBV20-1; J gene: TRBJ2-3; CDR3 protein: CSARDGRGASISDTQYF
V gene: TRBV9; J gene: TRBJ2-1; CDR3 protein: CASSKGQVNEQFF
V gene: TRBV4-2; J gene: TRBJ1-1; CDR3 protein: CASSQAEPTEAFF
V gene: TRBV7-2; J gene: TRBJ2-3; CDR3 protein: CASSFFQSTDTQYF
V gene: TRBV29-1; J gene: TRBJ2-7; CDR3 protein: CSVSGTANSNYEQYF
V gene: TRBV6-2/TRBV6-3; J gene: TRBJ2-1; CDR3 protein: CASSFGTSGSNNEQFF
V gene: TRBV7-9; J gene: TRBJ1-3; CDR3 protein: CASSLSGPGNTIYF
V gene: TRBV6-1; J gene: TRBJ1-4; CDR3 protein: CASSPFEGGGSEKLFF
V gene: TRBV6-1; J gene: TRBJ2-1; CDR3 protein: CARRRTASGLAMGEQFF